This T cell receptor (beta chain) appears in the sequencing data of a study of T cells after posttransplantation cyclophosphamide. Study findings and constraints: Later blood repertoires were often dominated by clones from the donor CD8+ memory compartment. TRB overlap between skin or GI tissue T cells and blood was limited. After PTCy, TRB diversity resembled that of CNI/methotrexate controls.

On the day of bone marrow donation, the related graft donor provided peripheral blood. This clone was seen at least ten times. As yet, its antigen is unknown. The CDR3 length is 15 residues. Trimming took 4 bases from V and 4 from J; bases not matched to a gene: 7. Germline values: CDR1 SQVTM, CDR2 ANQGSEA. Assay: immunoSEQ multiplex PCR; the TCRdb copy retains only in-frame clones and omits some. The sample holds 40,000 to 55,000 clones, and no clone turns up only once. This sequence joins TRBV29-1 and TRBJ2-5; the match to TRBD1 covers 12 bases. The source is a man aged 40-50 years in good health, CMV-negative, and a related stem cell transplant donor. Sample: PBMCs. CDR3 residues: CSVVGTGGWGETQYF. CDR3 nucleotides: TGCAGCGTTGTCGGGACAGGGGGCTGGGGAGAGACCCAGTACTTC.